Listed here is a single TCR beta chain. This sample is part of a study of shared clonotypes between healthy human individuals. Only in-frame clones appear in the TCRdb table, and some are missing; sequencing was by immunoSEQ multiplex PCR. This sample has a few hundred thousand clones, with over 60% found just once. V was pared by 0 bases and J by 7 bases, with 14 bases between. From germline, CDR1 is SGHNT and CDR2 YYREEE (reference sequence). The CDR3 consists of 14 residues. This TCR was sampled from a man aged 25 to 45 in good health. This sequence joins TRBV5-4 and TRBJ2-7; D possibly matches TRBD1 or TRBD2 (5 bases each). What was sequenced was memory CD4+ T cells sorted from blood. As to subset: CD45RA-negative fraction. The CDR3 DNA is TGTGCCAGCAGCTTGGATCAGGGCCCGGGGGAGCAGTACTTC. It yields the protein CASSLDQGPGEQYF. Complete variable domain (other parts from reference TRBV5-4 and TRBJ2-7): ETGVTQSPTHLIKTRGQQVTLRCSSQSGHNTVSWYQQALGQGPQFIFQYYREEENGRGNFPPRFSGLQFPNYSSELNVNALELDDSALYLCASSLDQGPGEQYFGPGTRLTVT.